A selection of T cell receptor beta chains follows, all from one sample in a study of T cells in Graves' hyperthyroidism and ophthalmopathy. TCRdb redid the calling of the multiplex PCR reads with MiXCR, one entry per CDR3 protein. The data hold around 270,000 distinct CDR3 sequences, with less than 20% observed a single time. Sequencing was done on a sample of blood. The receptors were gathered from a man between 45 and 60 years old with Graves' ophthalmopathy. The CDR3 runs from the conserved cysteine through the conserved F or W. Each record gives: D gene, J gene, V gene, clone size, CDR3 DNA, CDR3 protein. A D gene is named only where the DNA matches it firmly. The size field is filled for only some rows; it gives once, few, many or a size class.

TRBD1 TRBJ2-1 TRBV5-1 many TGCGCCAGCAGCCTGGACAGGGGTGGCAATGAGCAGTTCTTC CASSLDRGGNEQFF
TRBD1 TRBJ2-4 TRBV2 NA TGTGCCAGCAGGGACAGGGGACACATTCAGTACTTC CASRDRGHIQYF
TRBD1 TRBJ2-3 TRBV3-1 few TGTGCCAGCAGCCAAGCGTCTCGGTCAGGGGGCGCGGGAGATACGCAGTATTTT CASSQASRSGGAGDTQYF
NA TRBJ2-7 TRBV29-1 NA TGCAGCGTGGAGGGGGTTTCCTACGAGCAGTACTTC CSVEGVSYEQYF
NA TRBJ2-1 TRBV7-9 many TGTGCCAGCAGCCCTCCTCCAGCGGCTTCCTACAATGAGCAGTTCTTC CASSPPPAASYNEQFF
NA TRBJ1-4 TRBV6-1 NA TGTGCCAGCCAAAGGGGAACTAATGAAAAACTGTTTTTT CASQRGTNEKLFF
TRBD2 TRBJ2-1 TRBV7-9 few TGTGCCAGCAGCTTACTAAGGCTAGCGGACAATGAGCAGTTCTTC CASSLLRLADNEQFF
TRBD2 TRBJ2-4 TRBV6-1 NA TGTGCCTCCCGGGGGGAGGACACCTTAGCCAAAAACATTCAGTACTTC CASRGEDTLAKNIQYF
NA TRBJ2-3 TRBV2 NA TGTGCCAGCAGTGATGAGGGAAGGCGGGCAGATACGCAGTATTTT CASSDEGRRADTQYF
TRBD1 TRBJ1-1 TRBV28 NA TGTGCCAGCAGTCACAGGGCCCCGGGACAGGGGCGGACTGAAGCTTTCTTT CASSHRAPGQGRTEAFF
TRBD1 TRBJ2-7 TRBV28 many TGTGCCAGCAGTTTAAGTAGGACAGGGTCGACCTACGAGCAGTACTTC CASSLSRTGSTYEQYF
TRBD1 TRBJ1-4 TRBV15 NA TGTGCCACCAGCAGAGCAGACAGGGGAAATGAAAAACTGTTTTTT CATSRADRGNEKLFF
NA TRBJ2-7 TRBV25-1 few TGTGCCAGCAGCCCACAGGGACAAAAATACGAGCAGTACTTC CASSPQGQKYEQYF
TRBD2 TRBJ2-1 TRBV3-1 NA TGTGCCAGCAGCCAACCTCTGGCGGGAGGGCTCCAGTTCTTC CASSQPLAGGLQFF
NA TRBJ2-7 TRBV6-1 few TGTGCCAGCAGCGGGGACCCCTACGAGCAGTACTTC CASSGDPYEQYF
NA TRBJ2-2 TRBV11-2 NA NA CASSQQGGWEQYFGPGGELFF